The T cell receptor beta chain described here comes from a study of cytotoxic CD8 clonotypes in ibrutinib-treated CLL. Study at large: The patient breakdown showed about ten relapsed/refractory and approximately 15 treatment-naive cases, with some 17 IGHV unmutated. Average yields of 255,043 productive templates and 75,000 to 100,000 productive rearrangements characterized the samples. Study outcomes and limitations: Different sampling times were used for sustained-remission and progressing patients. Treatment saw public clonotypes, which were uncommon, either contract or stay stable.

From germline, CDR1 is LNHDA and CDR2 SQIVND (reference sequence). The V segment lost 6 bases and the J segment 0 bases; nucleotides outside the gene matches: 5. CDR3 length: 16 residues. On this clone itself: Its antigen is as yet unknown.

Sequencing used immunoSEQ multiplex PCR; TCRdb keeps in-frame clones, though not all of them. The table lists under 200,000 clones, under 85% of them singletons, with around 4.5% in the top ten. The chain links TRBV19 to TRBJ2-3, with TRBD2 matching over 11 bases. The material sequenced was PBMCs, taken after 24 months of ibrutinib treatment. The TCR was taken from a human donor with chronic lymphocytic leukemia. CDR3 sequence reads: CASSLGLAASTDTQYF. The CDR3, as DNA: TGTGCCAGTAGCCTGGGACTAGCGGCGAGCACAGATACGCAGTATTTT.